This entry lists 20 T cell receptor beta chains sequenced from one sample in a study of beta chain features in type 1 diabetes. The isolated RNA, all of it, was reverse transcribed, so expressed TCRB transcripts were what got sequenced. The table came from immunoSEQ multiplex PCR; TCRdb's copy has only in-frame clones and leaves some out. The data contain a few hundred thousand clones, roughly 9.6% of them singletons. The sequenced sample consisted of naive CD4+ T cells from blood. The source of these receptors is a woman aged 18-35 years in good health.

The chain uses TRBV5-1 and TRBJ2-5; 9 bases line up with TRBD2. The CDR3 contains 15 residues. V was pared by 3 bases and J by 2 bases, with 5 bases of the junction left unmatched. The germline V gene encodes CDR1 SGHRS and CDR2 YFSETQ. The CDR3 here is CASSSSSGAQETQYF. In nucleotides, the CDR3 is TGCGCCAGCAGCTCTTCTAGCGGGGCACAAGAGACCCAGTACTTC.

This clone is a singleton in its sample. The chain has TRBV6-1 and TRBJ1-1, with 8 bases that match TRBD1. V dropped 9 bases and J dropped 4; count of bases not matched to a gene: 7. Germline CDR1 is MNHNS and CDR2 is SASEGT. The CDR3 length is 13 residues. CDR3 sequence reads: CARRRTGTTEAFF. Written as DNA, the CDR3 is TGTGCCAGAAGGAGGACAGGGACCACTGAAGCTTTCTTT.

This clone was observed a handful of times. The CDR3 sequence: CASSDGRLAAEQFF. The DNA for the CDR3 is TGTGCCAGTAGCGACGGCAGGCTAGCGGCTGAGCAGTTCTTC. The chain employs TRBV19 and TRBJ2-1; TRBD2 aligns across 7 bases. This CDR3 is built from 14 residues. V shed 6 bases and J 9 bases; nucleotides not matched to a gene: 11. Germline assignment: CDR1 LNHDA and CDR2 SQIVND (reference sequence).

This clone occurred a few times. This rearrangement joins TRBV7-3 to TRBJ2-6; 7 nucleotides agree with TRBD2. The CDR3 has 17 amino acids. Trimming took 5 bases from V and 3 from J; bases not matched to a gene: 10. The V gene's germline CDR1 is SGHTA and CDR2 FQGTGA. The DNA for the CDR3 is TGTGCCAGCAGCAACGGGCCGGGAGGAGGTGGGGCCAACGTCCTGACTTTC. Its protein is CASSNGPGGGGANVLTF.

The chain's CDR3 is CASDLTGAYNEQFF. For the CDR3, the DNA is TGTGCCAGCGATTTGACAGGGGCCTACAATGAGCAGTTCTTC. V and J are TRBV6-1 and TRBJ2-1; 8 positions agree with TRBD1. The CDR3 sequence is 14 residues long. From germline, CDR1 is MNHNS and CDR2 SASEGT. V lost 8 bases to trimming and J lost 2 bases; unmatched junction nucleotides: 5.

A few counts support this clone. The sample has other DNA sequences that encode this CDR3 too. The gene calls are TRBV30 and TRBJ2-1, with 8 bases aligning to TRBD1. The CDR3 is 13 amino acids. Germline V lookup: CDR1 GTSNPN, CDR2 SVGIG (reference sequence). Germline trimming cut 4 bases from V and 4 bases from J; bases unmatched to any gene: 3. CDR3: CAWTGQAYNEQFF. The CDR3 coding sequence is TGTGCCTGGACGGGACAGGCTTACAATGAGCAGTTCTTC.

The chain carries TRBV2 and TRBJ1-2, with D uncertain. Germline-derived CDR1 and CDR2 are SNHLY and FYNNEI. The V end was cut by 7 bases, the J end by 4 bases, with 10 bases between. This CDR3 is 12 amino acids long. This CDR3 is CASTGRFYGYTF. Here the CDR3 DNA reads TGTGCCAGCACAGGCCGCTTCTATGGCTACACCTTC. Supplemented by reference TRBV2 and TRBJ1-2, the full variable domain reads EPEVTQTPSHQVTQMGQEVILRCVPISNHLYFYWYRQILGQKVEFLVSFYNNEISEKSEIFDDQFSVERPDGSNFTLKIRSTKLEDSAMYFCASTGRFYGYTFGSGTRLTVV.

This chain links TRBV5-6 with TRBJ2-7; TRBD2 is a possible D gene (6 bases). CDR3 size: 15 residues. V lost 1 base and J lost 2, with 13 bases in between. Germline V gene sequence: CDR1 SGHDT, CDR2 YYEEEE. CDR3 in amino acids: CASSLNPAGPYEQYF. CDR3 nucleotides: TGTGCCAGCAGCTTGAATCCAGCGGGCCCCTACGAGCAGTACTTC.

V is TRBV2 and J is TRBJ2-5; 11 positions match TRBD2. The CDR3 is made up of 16 amino acids. In germline, CDR1 is SNHLY, CDR2 FYNNEI. J was trimmed by 1 base and V by 6 bases; bases with no gene match: 7. CDR3 DNA: TGTGCCAGCAGCCTCATAGCGGGAGGGCCCCAAGAGACCCAGTACTTC. Translating gives CASSLIAGGPQETQYF.

This clone was observed a handful of times. The V call is TRBV30, the J call TRBJ2-7; TRBD1 might be the D (5 bases). Germline CDR1 reads GTSNPN; CDR2 reads SVGIG (reference sequence). The CDR3 has 14 amino acids. The DNA for the CDR3 is TGTGCTTTGGATTGGGGCACCGCGTCCTACGAGCAGTACTTC. It encodes CALDWGTASYEQYF. Together with reference TRBV30 and TRBJ2-7, the CDR3 gives the full variable domain: SQTIHQWPATLVQPVGSPLSLECTVEGTSNPNLYWYRQAAGRGLQLLFYSVGIGQISSEVPQNLSASRPQDRQFILSSKKLLLSDSGFYLCALDWGTASYEQYFGPGTRLTVT.

The chain combines TRBV12-5 with TRBJ1-2, with TRBD1 matching over 7 bases. There are 14 residues in the CDR3. The V and J ends lost 6 bases and 0 bases, in that order; junction bases with no gene match: 4. Germline V gives CDR1 LGHNT, CDR2 FRNRAP. CDR3 nucleotide sequence: TGTGCTAGTGGAGACAGGGATTCTAACTATGGCTACACCTTC. Translation: CASGDRDSNYGYTF.

This clone was counted a few times. The rearrangement links TRBV30 to TRBJ2-7, with 8 bases identical to TRBD1. The CDR3 totals 13 residues. Germline V gene data show CDR1 as GTSNPN and CDR2 as SVGIG (reference sequence). Trimming removed 7 bases from V and 6 bases from J; junction bases left unmatched: 11. The CDR3 reads CASLGQGGVEQYF. CDR3 bases: TGTGCCTCACTCGGACAGGGCGGAGTCGAGCAGTACTTC.

The rearrangement links TRBV30 to TRBJ1-1; possibly TRBD1 for D (6 bases). Germline lookup yields CDR1 GTSNPN and CDR2 SVGIG (reference sequence). V was pared by 7 bases and J by 7 bases, with 13 bases between. The CDR3 has 11 residues. DNA of the CDR3: TGTGCCTTACAGGGAGAAATTGAAGCTTTCTTT. It translates to CALQGEIEAFF.

The chain joins TRBV25-1 to TRBJ2-5; no clear D. Trimming left V 5 bases short and J 2 bases short, with 18 bases between. CDR1 is MGHDK, CDR2 SYGVNS, per germline. The CDR3 length is 16 residues. The CDR3 DNA sequence: TGTGCCAGCAGTCCCCCTCTGCCGGGTCAGCAAGAGACCCAGTACTTC. Protein sequence: CASSPPLPGQQETQYF. Full variable domain (missing parts from reference TRBV25-1 and TRBJ2-5): EADIYQTPRYLVIGTGKKITLECSQTMGHDKMYWYQQDPGMELHLIHYSYGVNSTEKGDLSSESTVSRIRTEHFPLTLESARPSHTSQYLCASSPPLPGQQETQYFGPGTRLLVL.

This clone was found a few times. The chain employs TRBV11-3 and TRBJ1-5, with 9 bases identical to TRBD1. Germline lookup yields CDR1 SGHNT and CDR2 YENEEA. This CDR3 spans 17 amino acids. V lost 11 bases and J lost 2; bases outside the gene matches: 16. The CDR3 bases are TGTGCCGGCAATTGTACAGGGGGCGCTTGGTGCAATCAGCCCCAGCATTTT. Translating gives CAGNCTGGAWCNQPQHF.

This clone was seen more than once but under ten times. This sequence joins TRBV6-1 and TRBJ2-1, with 10 bases that match TRBD1. The germline CDR1 and CDR2 sequences are MNHNS and SASEGT. The CDR3 totals 15 residues. With 5 bases clipped from V and 7 bases from J, the junction kept 8 bases outside the gene matches. In nucleotides, the CDR3 is TGTGCCAGCAGTCCCGGGACAGGGGCCCTTAATGAGCAGTTCTTC. The encoded protein is CASSPGTGALNEQFF.

There are a few counts of this clone. V usage is TRBV4-2 and J usage is TRBJ2-1; a weak D match, TRBD2 (6 bases). With 2 bases removed from V and 4 bases from J, the gap between germline ends came to 18 bases. The length of the CDR3 is 17 residues. Germline-derived CDR1 and CDR2 are LGHNA and YNFKEQ. CDR3 sequence reads: CASSQFVFGGVYNEQFF. CDR3 DNA: TGTGCCAGCAGCCAATTTGTATTCGGAGGGGTTTACAATGAGCAGTTCTTC.

This clone was seen only a few times. The CDR3 nucleotides are TGTGCCAGCAGTGAAGCCGGGACAGGAGCCTACGAGCAGTACTTC. Amino acids: CASSEAGTGAYEQYF. This chain connects TRBV6-1 to TRBJ2-7; 8 bases align to TRBD1. Losses at the gene ends were 0 bases for V and 2 bases for J; bases not matched to a gene: 3. CDR1 is MNHNS, CDR2 SASEGT, per germline. The CDR3 totals 15 residues.

J is TRBJ1-2 and V is TRBV30; perhaps TRBD1 as D (5 bases). The CDR3 covers 13 residues. CDR1 is GTSNPN, CDR2 SVGIG, per germline (reference sequence). Trimming cost V 5 bases and J 4 bases, with 14 bases left between them. The CDR3 nucleotides are TGTGCCTGGGCGCCGGGACTGATCTATGGCTACACCTTC. Its translation: CAWAPGLIYGYTF. The whole variable domain, remainder taken from reference TRBV30 and TRBJ1-2, is SQTIHQWPATLVQPVGSPLSLECTVEGTSNPNLYWYRQAAGRGLQLLFYSVGIGQISSEVPQNLSASRPQDRQFILSSKKLLLSDSGFYLCAWAPGLIYGYTFGSGTRLTVV.

About this clone itself: Different DNA sequences within this sample yield the same CDR3. J is TRBJ2-3 and V is TRBV5-1; TRBD1 matches 7 bases. Trimming cost V 0 bases and J 4 bases; bases outside gene matches: 2. CDR3 size: 14 residues. The germline CDR1 and CDR2 sequences are SGHRS and YFSETQ. The DNA for the CDR3 is TGCGCCAGCAGCTTGGGTCAGGGGGCAGATACGCAGTATTTT. Translation: CASSLGQGADTQYF.